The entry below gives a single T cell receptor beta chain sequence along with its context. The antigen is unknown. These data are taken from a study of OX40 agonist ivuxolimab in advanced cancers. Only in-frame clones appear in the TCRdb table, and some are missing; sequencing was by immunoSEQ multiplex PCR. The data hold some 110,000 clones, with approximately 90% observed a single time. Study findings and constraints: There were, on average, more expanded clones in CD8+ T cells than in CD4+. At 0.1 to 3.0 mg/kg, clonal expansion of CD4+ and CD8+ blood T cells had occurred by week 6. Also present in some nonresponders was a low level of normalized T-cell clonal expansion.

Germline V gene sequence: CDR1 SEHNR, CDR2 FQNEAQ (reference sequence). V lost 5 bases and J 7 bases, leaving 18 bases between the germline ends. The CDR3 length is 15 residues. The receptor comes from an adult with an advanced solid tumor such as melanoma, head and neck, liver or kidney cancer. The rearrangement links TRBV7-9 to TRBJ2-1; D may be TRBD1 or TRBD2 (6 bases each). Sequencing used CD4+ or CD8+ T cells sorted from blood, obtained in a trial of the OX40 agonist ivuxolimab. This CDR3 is CASSGSGGGVNEQFF. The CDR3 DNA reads TGTGCCAGCAGCGGGTCTGGAGGGGGAGTAAATGAGCAGTTCTTC.